This TCR beta chain was sequenced for a study of CD8 T cells in ankylosing spondylitis. Preparation of TCR beta libraries was done by quantitative 5'-RACE with molecular barcodes. In TCRdb, the 5' RACE reads were re-called with MiXCR into one record per CDR3 protein. The sample lists 800,000 to 900,000 distinct CDR3 sequences; approximately 10% were seen once. Findings of the study overall: As reported, disease-linked clones showed significant enrichment in matched ankylosing spondylitis synovial fluid. It appeared that ankylosing spondylitis blood was characterized by a TCR beta motif of under ten highly homologous variants. CD8+ by phenotype, disease-linked clones were relatively rare in peripheral blood. Before this, some motif variants had been reported in reactive arthritis synovial fluid and blood.

This clonotype was seen a handful of times. As yet, its antigen is unknown. There are 13 residues in the CDR3. Germline V lookup: CDR1 MNHEY, CDR2 SVGEGT. The V end was cut by 2 bases, the J end by 8 bases, with 10 bases between. This TCR came from a male donor with ankylosing spondylitis. The chain employs TRBV6-2 or TRBV6-3 and TRBJ2-1; D uncertain. Sequencing was done on a sample of blood, either unsorted or a sorted T cell fraction (not recorded which). The DNA of the CDR3 is TGTGCCAGCAGTTACCAAGGTTACGATGAGCAGTTCTTC. Protein product: CASSYQGYDEQFF.